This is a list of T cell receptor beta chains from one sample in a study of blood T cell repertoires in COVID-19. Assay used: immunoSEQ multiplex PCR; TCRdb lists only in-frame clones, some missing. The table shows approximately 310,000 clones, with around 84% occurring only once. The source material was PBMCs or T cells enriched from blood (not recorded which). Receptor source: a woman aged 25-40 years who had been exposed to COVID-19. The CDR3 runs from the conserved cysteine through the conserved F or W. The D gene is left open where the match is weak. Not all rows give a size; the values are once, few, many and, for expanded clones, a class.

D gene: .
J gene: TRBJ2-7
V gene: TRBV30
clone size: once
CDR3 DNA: TGTGCCTTCGGGGTCCCCGGGCAGTACTACGAGCAGTACTTC
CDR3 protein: CAFGVPGQYYEQYF

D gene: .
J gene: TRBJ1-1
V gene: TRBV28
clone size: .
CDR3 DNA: TGTGCCAGCAGTTTATCTACAGGGAACACTGAAGCTTTCTTT
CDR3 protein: CASSLSTGNTEAFF

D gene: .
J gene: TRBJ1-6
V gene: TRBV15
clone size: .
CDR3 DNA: TGTGCCACCAGCAGAGAAACTTACTCCTATAATTCACCCCTCCACTTT
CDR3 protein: CATSRETYSYNSPLHF

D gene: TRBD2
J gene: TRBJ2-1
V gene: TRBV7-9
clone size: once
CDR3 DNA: TGTGCCACCATCGGCGGGAGGGCCCCGTCCTCCTACAATGAGCAGTTCTTC
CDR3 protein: CATIGGRAPSSYNEQFF

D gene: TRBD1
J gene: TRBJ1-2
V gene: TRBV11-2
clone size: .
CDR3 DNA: TGTGCCAGCAGCTTAGGGACAGGGGTCGGCTACACCTTC
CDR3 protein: CASSLGTGVGYTF

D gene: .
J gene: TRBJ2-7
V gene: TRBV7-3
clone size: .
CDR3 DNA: TGTGCCAGCCTAAAAAGGGGGTGGACCTACGAGCAGTACTTC
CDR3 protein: CASLKRGWTYEQYF

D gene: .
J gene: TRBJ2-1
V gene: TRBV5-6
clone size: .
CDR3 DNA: TGTGCCAGCAGCTTGAGCGGTCTCTCCTACAATGAGCAGTTCTTC
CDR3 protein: CASSLSGLSYNEQFF

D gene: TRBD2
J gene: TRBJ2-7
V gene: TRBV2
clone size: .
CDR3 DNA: TGTGCCAGCAGTGTACTAGCGGGAAGGGGTGGTGTGGGAGAGCAGTACTTC
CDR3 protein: CASSVLAGRGGVGEQYF

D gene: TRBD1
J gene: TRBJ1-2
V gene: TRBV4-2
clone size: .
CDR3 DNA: TGTGCCAGCAGCCAAGATAGGGACAGGAACTATGGCTACACCTTC
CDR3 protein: CASSQDRDRNYGYTF

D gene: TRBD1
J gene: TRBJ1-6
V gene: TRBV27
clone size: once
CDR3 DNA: TGTGCCAGCAGTTTAGGGACAGGGTTTGGTTCACCCCTCCACTTT
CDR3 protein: CASSLGTGFGSPLHF

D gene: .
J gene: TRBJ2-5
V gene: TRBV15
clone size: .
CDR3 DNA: TGTGCCACCAGCAGTAGCAGGGGAAGGCAAGAGACCCAGTACTTC
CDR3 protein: CATSSSRGRQETQYF

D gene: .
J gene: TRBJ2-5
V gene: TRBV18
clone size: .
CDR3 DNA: TGTGCCAGCCAGGCGTCGGCTATACAAGAGACCCAGTACTTC
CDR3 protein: CASQASAIQETQYF

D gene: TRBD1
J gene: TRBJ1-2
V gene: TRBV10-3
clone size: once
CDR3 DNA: TGTGCCATCAGTCCCGGGACAGAGAATGGCTACACCTTC
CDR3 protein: CAISPGTENGYTF